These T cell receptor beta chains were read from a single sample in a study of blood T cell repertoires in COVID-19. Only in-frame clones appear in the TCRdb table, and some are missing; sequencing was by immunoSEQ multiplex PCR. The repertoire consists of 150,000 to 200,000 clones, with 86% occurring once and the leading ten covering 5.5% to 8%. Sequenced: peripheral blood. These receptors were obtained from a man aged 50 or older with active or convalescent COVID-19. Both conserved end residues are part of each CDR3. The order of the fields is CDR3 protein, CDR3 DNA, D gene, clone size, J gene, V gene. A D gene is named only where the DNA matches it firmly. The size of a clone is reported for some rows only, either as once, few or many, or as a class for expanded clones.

CDR3aa: CASSYRGGYTF
CDR3nt: TGTGCCAGCAGTTACAGAGGTGGCTACACCTTC
d_gene: .
abundance: .
j_gene: TRBJ1-2
v_gene: TRBV6-5

CDR3aa: CASSFTASGGIANTGELFF
CDR3nt: TGTGCCAGCAGTTTTACGGCTAGCGGGGGGATCGCGAACACCGGGGAGCTGTTTTTT
d_gene: TRBD2
abundance: few
j_gene: TRBJ2-2
v_gene: TRBV6-2/TRBV6-3

CDR3aa: CASSVDLAADTQYF
CDR3nt: TGTGCCAGCAGCGTAGATCTAGCAGCCGATACGCAGTATTTT
d_gene: .
abundance: .
j_gene: TRBJ2-3
v_gene: TRBV9

CDR3aa: CASNWGEYNEQFF
CDR3nt: TGCGCCAGCAACTGGGGGGAGTACAATGAGCAGTTCTTC
d_gene: .
abundance: .
j_gene: TRBJ2-1
v_gene: TRBV5-1

CDR3aa: CAVASWSTEAFF
CDR3nt: TGTGCCGTCGCGTCCTGGAGCACTGAAGCTTTCTTT
d_gene: .
abundance: once
j_gene: TRBJ1-1
v_gene: TRBV10-3

CDR3aa: CASSSPSGRPYNEQFF
CDR3nt: TGTGCCAGCAGCTCCCCTAGCGGGAGGCCCTACAATGAGCAGTTCTTC
d_gene: TRBD2
abundance: .
j_gene: TRBJ2-1
v_gene: TRBV7-9

CDR3aa: CASSYSRTASYGYTF
CDR3nt: TGTGCCAGCAGTTACTCGAGGACAGCCTCCTATGGCTACACCTTC
d_gene: .
abundance: .
j_gene: TRBJ1-2
v_gene: TRBV6-2/TRBV6-3

CDR3aa: CATSRVPGVRPAAPGELFF
CDR3nt: TGTGCCACCAGCAGAGTGCCCGGAGTGCGGCCCGCCGCACCCGGGGAGCTGTTTTTT
d_gene: .
abundance: .
j_gene: TRBJ2-2
v_gene: TRBV15

CDR3aa: CAWTPGASTNIQYF
CDR3nt: TGTGCCTGGACCCCCGGAGCGTCCACCAACATTCAGTACTTC
d_gene: .
abundance: .
j_gene: TRBJ2-4
v_gene: TRBV30

CDR3aa: CASKGTAGGYEQYF
CDR3nt: TGTGCCAGCAAAGGGACTGCGGGAGGGTACGAGCAGTACTTC
d_gene: TRBD2
abundance: once
j_gene: TRBJ2-7
v_gene: TRBV25-1

CDR3aa: CASSPGTGGYYGYTF
CDR3nt: TGTGCCAGCTCACCGGGGACAGGGGGCTACTATGGCTACACCTTC
d_gene: TRBD1
abundance: few
j_gene: TRBJ1-2
v_gene: TRBV18

CDR3aa: CSVEDPDRAGAYGYTF
CDR3nt: TGCAGCGTTGAAGATCCGGACAGGGCTGGTGCCTATGGCTACACCTTC
d_gene: TRBD1
abundance: few
j_gene: TRBJ1-2
v_gene: TRBV29-1

CDR3aa: CASSLDRQGANPQHF
CDR3nt: TGTGCCAGCAGCTTAGATCGACAGGGCGCCAACCCCCAGCATTTT
d_gene: TRBD1
abundance: .
j_gene: TRBJ1-5
v_gene: TRBV11-2

CDR3aa: CASSSRAGGEETQYF
CDR3nt: TGTGCCAGCAGCTCCCGAGCGGGAGGAGAAGAGACCCAGTACTTC
d_gene: TRBD2
abundance: .
j_gene: TRBJ2-5
v_gene: TRBV9

CDR3aa: CASSESSSYIYEQFF
CDR3nt: TGTGCCAGCAGCGAATCTAGTTCCTACATTTATGAGCAGTTCTTC
d_gene: .
abundance: .
j_gene: TRBJ2-1
v_gene: TRBV9

CDR3aa: CATSDRTAQETQYF
CDR3nt: TGTGCCACCAGTGATCGGACAGCACAAGAGACCCAGTACTTC
d_gene: .
abundance: .
j_gene: TRBJ2-5
v_gene: TRBV24-1

CDR3aa: CASSAQNTGELFF
CDR3nt: TGTGCCAGCAGCGCACAAAACACCGGGGAGCTGTTTTTT
d_gene: .
abundance: .
j_gene: TRBJ2-2
v_gene: TRBV7-3

CDR3aa: CASSQDKGGYTF
CDR3nt: TGTGCCAGCAGCCAAGACAAGGGGGGCTACACCTTC
d_gene: .
abundance: .
j_gene: TRBJ1-2
v_gene: TRBV4-2

CDR3aa: CASRREKRDRWEETQYF
CDR3nt: TGTGCCAGCAGGAGGGAGAAGCGGGATCGCTGGGAAGAGACCCAGTACTTC
d_gene: TRBD2
abundance: few
j_gene: TRBJ2-5
v_gene: TRBV3-1/TRBV3-2

CDR3aa: CASRGRGPDQPQHF
CDR3nt: TGTGCCAGCAGGGGCAGGGGGCCCGATCAGCCCCAGCATTTT
d_gene: TRBD1
abundance: .
j_gene: TRBJ1-5
v_gene: TRBV6-5

CDR3aa: CASSLEQGMTEAFF
CDR3nt: TGTGCCAGCAGCCTCGAACAGGGTATGACTGAAGCTTTCTTT
d_gene: .
abundance: few
j_gene: TRBJ1-1
v_gene: TRBV11-3

CDR3aa: CASSRARGPNHTQYF
CDR3nt: TGTGCCAGCAGCAGGGCCAGGGGTCCCAACCATACGCAGTATTTT
d_gene: .
abundance: .
j_gene: TRBJ2-3
v_gene: TRBV11-2

CDR3aa: CASSLSFGTHHPQQYF
CDR3nt: TGTGCCAGCAGCCTGTCCTTCGGGACACACCACCCTCAGCAGTACTTC
d_gene: .
abundance: .
j_gene: TRBJ2-7
v_gene: TRBV4-2

CDR3aa: CASSEGLGGADYGYTF
CDR3nt: TGTGCCAGCAGTGAAGGATTGGGGGGTGCTGACTATGGCTACACCTTC
d_gene: .
abundance: once
j_gene: TRBJ1-2
v_gene: TRBV25-1

CDR3aa: CASSTGIPFAQHF
CDR3nt: TGTGCCAGTAGTACAGGGATACCGTTTGCCCAGCATTTT
d_gene: .
abundance: .
j_gene: TRBJ1-5
v_gene: TRBV19

CDR3aa: CASSADKNTEAFF
CDR3nt: TGTGCCAGCAGCGCGGACAAGAACACTGAAGCTTTCTTT
d_gene: .
abundance: .
j_gene: TRBJ1-1
v_gene: TRBV9

CDR3aa: CASSPGGQAGDTQYF
CDR3nt: TGTGCCAGCTCACCAGGGGGCCAGGCCGGAGATACGCAGTATTTT
d_gene: .
abundance: .
j_gene: TRBJ2-3
v_gene: TRBV18

CDR3aa: CASWDSSNEKLFF
CDR3nt: TGTGCCAGCTGGGACAGCTCTAATGAAAAACTGTTTTTT
d_gene: TRBD1
abundance: .
j_gene: TRBJ1-4
v_gene: TRBV18

CDR3aa: CASRSDSGEVGYGYTF
CDR3nt: TGTGCCAGCCGGAGTGATAGCGGGGAAGTAGGGTATGGCTACACCTTC
d_gene: .
abundance: .
j_gene: TRBJ1-2
v_gene: TRBV11-2

CDR3aa: CASRGTRVDQPQHF
CDR3nt: TGTGCCAGCAGGGGGACACGGGTAGATCAGCCCCAGCATTTT
d_gene: .
abundance: .
j_gene: TRBJ1-5
v_gene: TRBV2

CDR3aa: CASSEGILAGTQETQYF
CDR3nt: TGTGCCAGCAGTGAAGGGATACTAGCGGGGACGCAAGAGACCCAGTACTTC
d_gene: TRBD2
abundance: .
j_gene: TRBJ2-5
v_gene: TRBV6-1

CDR3aa: CATRTSGMREQFF
CDR3nt: TGTGCCACCAGGACTAGCGGGATGCGTGAGCAGTTCTTC
d_gene: TRBD2
abundance: .
j_gene: TRBJ2-1
v_gene: TRBV24-1

CDR3aa: CASTTGGVTEAFF
CDR3nt: TGTGCCAGTACGACAGGGGGTGTTACTGAAGCTTTCTTT
d_gene: TRBD1
abundance: .
j_gene: TRBJ1-1
v_gene: TRBV2

CDR3aa: CASSRTKNQPQHF
CDR3nt: TGTGCCAGCAGCCGAACTAAAAATCAGCCCCAGCATTTT
d_gene: .
abundance: .
j_gene: TRBJ1-5
v_gene: TRBV7-6

CDR3aa: CASSQGGGLAGSDTQYF
CDR3nt: TGCGCCAGCAGCCAAGGGGGCGGACTAGCGGGCTCAGATACGCAGTATTTT
d_gene: TRBD2
abundance: once
j_gene: TRBJ2-3
v_gene: TRBV4-1

CDR3aa: CASRGRFTDTQYF
CDR3nt: TGTGCCAGCAGGGGCCGTTTTACAGATACGCAGTATTTT
d_gene: .
abundance: .
j_gene: TRBJ2-3
v_gene: TRBV7-8

CDR3aa: CASSRLTSGMVTGELFF
CDR3nt: TGTGCCAGCAGTAGATTGACTAGCGGGATGGTCACCGGGGAGCTGTTTTTT
d_gene: TRBD2
abundance: .
j_gene: TRBJ2-2
v_gene: TRBV25-1

CDR3aa: CASRLRIREQYF
CDR3nt: TGTGCCAGCAGGCTACGCATACGCGAGCAGTACTTC
d_gene: .
abundance: .
j_gene: TRBJ2-7
v_gene: TRBV11-3

CDR3aa: CASSPTSGKIGAYSNQPQHF
CDR3nt: TGTGCCAGCAGTCCGACCTCAGGGAAAATAGGCGCCTATAGCAATCAGCCCCAGCATTTT
d_gene: .
abundance: .
j_gene: TRBJ1-5
v_gene: TRBV27

CDR3aa: CAIRTRDIKGMDYEQYF
CDR3nt: TGTGCCATCAGAACCCGGGACATAAAGGGGATGGACTACGAGCAGTACTTC
d_gene: .
abundance: .
j_gene: TRBJ2-7
v_gene: TRBV10-3

CDR3aa: CASSLRSGDTEAFF
CDR3nt: TGTGCCAGCAGCTTAAGGTCGGGGGACACTGAAGCTTTCTTT
d_gene: .
abundance: .
j_gene: TRBJ1-1
v_gene: TRBV7-9

CDR3aa: CASSYGPFYEQYF
CDR3nt: TGTGCCAGCAGTTACGGCCCTTTCTACGAGCAGTACTTC
d_gene: .
abundance: once
j_gene: TRBJ2-7
v_gene: TRBV6-2/TRBV6-3